Each of the 6 T cell receptor beta chains below was sequenced from the same sample in a study of cytomegalovirus exposure and HLA in healthy donors. The PCR contained 60 Vbeta and 13 Jbeta primers. The data were produced by immunoSEQ multiplex PCR, yet TCRdb's version contains in-frame clones alone and is incomplete. This table has 85,000 to 130,000 clones, around 72% appearing once. Sequencing used PBMCs. These receptors all stem from a male donor in good health and CMV-seropositive.

The rearrangement links TRBV4-3 to TRBJ1-2; D not certain. The germline gives CDR1 LGHNA, CDR2 YSLEER. V gave up 0 bases and J gave up 8 bases, with 13 bases separating them. This CDR3 is built from 14 residues. CDR3 loop: CASSQEEGGSGYTF. The CDR3 DNA is TGCGCCAGCAGCCAAGAAGAGGGAGGTTCGGGCTACACCTTC.

The chain uses TRBV27 and TRBJ2-7; weak D call: TRBD2 (5 bases). V lost 8 bases to trimming and J lost 1 base, with 9 bases between them. CDR1 is MNHEY and CDR2 is SMNVEV in the germline V gene (reference sequence). CDR3 length equals 12 residues. The DNA for the CDR3 is TGTGCCAGCGGGGAGTCATCCTACGAGCAGTACTTC. Amino acid sequence: CASGESSYEQYF.

The DNA for the CDR3 is TGTGCCAGCACCGAGACTAGCGGGGGGGGCACAGATACGCAGTATTTT. This translates into CASTETSGGGTDTQYF. V and J are TRBV28 and TRBJ2-3, with TRBD2 identical over 14 bases. The CDR3 runs 16 residues. CDR1 and CDR2 (germline): MDHEN, SYDVKM. The junction had 4 bases not matched to a gene; V was cut back by 7 bases and J by 1 base.

This clone was counted a single time. This chain's CDR3 is CASSPTGFSNQPQHF. CDR3 nucleotide sequence: TGCGCCAGCAGCCCGACAGGATTTAGCAATCAGCCCCAGCATTTT. The V call is TRBV4-3, the J call TRBJ1-5, with D possibly matching TRBD1 (6 bases). The germline V gene has CDR1 LGHNA and CDR2 YSLEER. The CDR3 is made up of 15 amino acids. V was pared by 4 bases and J by 0 bases, with 10 bases between.

V is TRBV5-6 and J is TRBJ2-7, with 8 bases that match TRBD1. The CDR3 totals 14 residues. Trimming took 4 bases from V and 6 from J; bases not matched to a gene: 9. Germline V gives CDR1 SGHDT, CDR2 YYEEEE. CDR3 in amino acids: CASSRTGTGVEQYF. The CDR3 coding sequence is TGTGCCAGCAGCCGTACTGGGACAGGCGTCGAGCAGTACTTC. The full variable domain, in which reference TRBV5-6 and TRBJ2-7 provide the parts outside the CDR3, is DAGVTQSPTHLIKTRGQQVTLRCSPKSGHDTVSWYQQALGQGPQFIFQYYEEEERQRGNFPDRFSGHQFPNYSSELNVNALLLGDSALYLCASSRTGTGVEQYFGPGTRLTVT.

V is TRBV5-1 and J is TRBJ1-1, with D maybe TRBD1 (6 bases). The germline V gene encodes CDR1 SGHRS and CDR2 YFSETQ. The CDR3 covers 16 residues. V lost 0 bases, J lost 3 bases, and 15 bases lay in between. CDR3 in DNA: TGCGCCAGCAGCTTGGGCGGGGGCGCGGGGGACACTGAAGCTTTCTTT. It is translated as CASSLGGGAGDTEAFF. Full variable domain (remainder filled in from reference TRBV5-1 and TRBJ1-1): KAGVTQTPRYLIKTRGQQVTLSCSPISGHRSVSWYQQTPGQGLQFLFEYFSETQRNKGNFPGRFSGRQFSNSRSEMNVSTLELGDSALYLCASSLGGGAGDTEAFFGQGTRLTVV.